These T cell receptor beta chains were read from a single sample in a study of STAT5B mutations in CD4+ large granular lymphocyte leukemia. Assay used: immunoSEQ multiplex PCR; TCRdb lists only in-frame clones, some missing. The data hold roughly 34,000 clones, with over 65% observed a single time. Sequenced material: CD4+ T cells from blood buffy coats. Every receptor here comes from a human donor in good health. CDR3s include the opening cysteine and the closing phenylalanine or tryptophan. The order of the fields is D gene, V gene, J gene, clone size, CDR3 DNA, CDR3 protein. A D gene is named only where the DNA matches it firmly. The listing skips clone size in some rows; elsewhere it reads once, few, many or a size class.

>TRBD2|TRBV5-6|TRBJ2-7|NA
TGTGCCAGCACCTACCGAAGCGGGAGCAGCTCCTACGAGCAGTACTTC
CASTYRSGSSSYEQYF
>NA|TRBV4-3|TRBJ1-1|few
TGCGCCAGCAGCCAAGTGATAGTGAACACTGAAGCTTTCTTT
CASSQVIVNTEAFF
>NA|TRBV2|TRBJ2-7|NA
TGTGCCAGCAGTGGGAAGGAATATTACGAGCAGTACTTC
CASSGKEYYEQYF
>NA|TRBV29-1|TRBJ1-2|few
TGCAGCGTTTCCCGGGACGGAGGATATGGCTACACCTTC
CSVSRDGGYGYTF
>NA|TRBV7-2|TRBJ2-5|NA
TGTGCCAGCAGCTTAGGTAGCTTCCAAGAGACCCAGTACTTC
CASSLGSFQETQYF
>TRBD2|TRBV7-2|TRBJ2-3|NA
TGTGCCAGCAGCGGAATGGGGGTAGCGGGGGGGACTAGCACAGATACGCAGTATTTT
CASSGMGVAGGTSTDTQYF
>NA|TRBV10-3|TRBJ1-1|NA
TGTGCCATCAGCCCGGGGACTGAAGCTTTCTTT
CAISPGTEAFF
>TRBD2|TRBV5-1|TRBJ2-1|once
TGCGCCAGCTCACTAACGACAGCGGGAGGCTGGAATGAGCAGTTCTTC
CASSLTTAGGWNEQFF
>NA|TRBV6-1|TRBJ1-5|NA
TGTGCCAGCTTCGCGGGGGGATACGGCAATCAGCCCCAGCATTTT
CASFAGGYGNQPQHF
>NA|TRBV29-1|TRBJ2-5|NA
TGCAGCGTGAGGACAGATAAAGAGACCCAGTACTTC
CSVRTDKETQYF
>NA|TRBV4-3|TRBJ1-2|once
TGCGCCAGCAGCCAAGAAAGGGTTGGACCGATTAACTATGGCTACACCTTC
CASSQERVGPINYGYTF
>NA|TRBV16|TRBJ2-1|NA
TGTGCCAGCAGCGTGAGGGCGCAGATGTCCTACAATGAGCAGTTCTTC
CASSVRAQMSYNEQFF
>NA|TRBV19|TRBJ1-1|NA
TGTGCCAGTAGTGTACAGGGAGGGACTGAAGCTTTCTTT
CASSVQGGTEAFF
>TRBD2|TRBV5-8|TRBJ2-1|NA
TGTGCCAGCAGCTTGGATCGACTAGCGGTTCCTTGGGAGCAGTTCTTC
CASSLDRLAVPWEQFF
>TRBD1|TRBV7-2|TRBJ1-2|NA
TGTGCCAGCAGCTTCAGAACGGGACAGGGGAACTATGGCTACACCTTC
CASSFRTGQGNYGYTF
>NA|TRBV29-1|TRBJ2-1|NA
TGCAGCGTCACCCGGGCTGTAGGGGCCCCCCGGCCCAATGAGCAGTTCTTC
CSVTRAVGAPRPNEQFF
>NA|TRBV18|TRBJ1-2|few
TGTGCCAGCTCTCCCCGGGAGGGCTATGGCTACACCTTC
CASSPREGYGYTF
>NA|TRBV6-1|TRBJ1-5|few
TGTGCCAGCAGGACAGAGGGATTTAATCAGCCCCAGCATTTT
CASRTEGFNQPQHF
>TRBD1|TRBV19|TRBJ2-7|few
TGTGCCAGTAGTGCCCGGACAGGGATCAACGACGAGCAGTACTTC
CASSARTGINDEQYF
>TRBD1|TRBV5-4|TRBJ1-4|NA
TGTGCCAGCAGCTCGGGACAGCAGAATGAAAAACTGTTTTTT
CASSSGQQNEKLFF
>NA|TRBV4-3|TRBJ2-5|once
TGCGCCAGCAGCCAACATCATGGGACAAAGCAAGAGACCCAGTACTTC
CASSQHHGTKQETQYF
>TRBD1|TRBV11-2|TRBJ2-7|NA
TGTGCCAGCAGCCCGGGACAGGGTATCCACGAGCAGTACTTC
CASSPGQGIHEQYF
>TRBD1|TRBV10-1|TRBJ2-5|NA
TGCGCCAGCAGCGGGACAGGGGTTGAAGAGACCCAGTACTTC
CASSGTGVEETQYF
>NA|TRBV5-6|TRBJ2-1|NA
TGTGCCAGCAGCTTGTACAGGGCCGACAATGAGCAGTTCTTC
CASSLYRADNEQFF
>NA|TRBV4-3|TRBJ2-2|NA
TGCGCCAGCAGCCAAGAGATCAGGGTCGGGGAGCTGTTTTTT
CASSQEIRVGELFF
>TRBD1|TRBV27|TRBJ1-2|NA
TGTGCCAGCAGTCGGGACAGGGGGCGTGATCACTATGGCTACACCTTC
CASSRDRGRDHYGYTF
>TRBD1|TRBV7-8|TRBJ2-7|NA
TGTGCCAGCAGCCCAGAATACGGACAGGGCTACGAGCAGTACTTC
CASSPEYGQGYEQYF
>NA|TRBV10-3|TRBJ1-1|few
TGTGCCATCAGTGGTCAGGGACACGCTGAAGCTTTCTTT
CAISGQGHAEAFF
>TRBD1|TRBV6-1|TRBJ1-6|NA
TGTGCCAGCAGCAATGCCGGGACAGGGACACCCCTCCACTTT
CASSNAGTGTPLHF
>TRBD2|TRBV18|TRBJ2-7|NA
TGTGCCAGCTCACCTTTAGCGGGAGCCACCTACGAGCAGTACTTC
CASSPLAGATYEQYF
>TRBD1|TRBV5-1|TRBJ2-7|NA
TGCGCCAGCAGCTTGGGACAGGGGGGAATTAATACCTACGAGCAGTACTTC
CASSLGQGGINTYEQYF
>NA|TRBV4-3|TRBJ1-1|NA
TGCGCCAGCAGCCAAGGGGGTCGGTCAATATCTGAAGCTTTCTTT
CASSQGGRSISEAFF
>TRBD2|TRBV6-1|TRBJ2-2|NA
TGTGCCAGCAGCGGAGCGGGAGCGATTACCGGGGAGCTGTTTTTT
CASSGAGAITGELFF
>NA|TRBV7-6|TRBJ1-6|NA
TGTGCCAGCAGCTCCACAGGAAGTTCACCCCTCCACTTT
CASSSTGSSPLHF
>NA|TRBV7-2|TRBJ1-5|NA
TGTGCCAGCAGCGCACTTCGGGGCTCGGCGCCCCAGCATTTT
CASSALRGSAPQHF
>NA|TRBV19|TRBJ1-5|few
TGTGCCAGTTCCTCGTTAAATCAGCCCCAGCATTTT
CASSSLNQPQHF
>TRBD2|TRBV2|TRBJ2-1|NA
TGTGCCAGCAGGAGAGCGGGAGGGCCTGGCAATGAGCAGTTCTTC
CASRRAGGPGNEQFF
>TRBD2|TRBV5-1|TRBJ2-3|NA
TGCGCCAGCAGCTTACCCCAGCGGGGGACCACAGATACGCAGTATTTT
CASSLPQRGTTDTQYF
>NA|TRBV5-5|TRBJ2-1|NA
TGTGCCAGCAGAAAAAGAACAGTCGGATATGTAAATGAGCAGTTCTTC
CASRKRTVGYVNEQFF
>NA|TRBV15|TRBJ1-5|NA
TGTGCCACCAGCAGGCCCGGAGGCAATCAGCCCCAGCATTTT
CATSRPGGNQPQHF
>NA|TRBV5-1|TRBJ1-4|once
TGCGCCAGCAGCCCCGGTGGGGGAACTAATGAAAAACTGTTTTTT
CASSPGGGTNEKLFF